The clone carrying this T cell receptor beta chain was detected only a few times. No antigen is known for it. This sample was included in a study of identical twins. Findings of the study overall: Twin-shared out-of-frame alpha sequences were enriched for low generation probability.

Each CDR3 protein gets one entry after TCRdb re-called the 5' RACE reads with MiXCR. The sample yields 600,000 to 700,000 distinct CDR3 sequences, 21% seen once. The germline V and J ends were trimmed by 6 bases and 6 bases, with 12 bases remaining between them. Per the germline V gene, CDR1 is DFQATT and CDR2 is SNEGSKA (reference sequence). There are 11 residues in the CDR3. These data also formed part of another study, on T cells expressing NK-cell markers. As that study records: All TCR beta repertoires analysed originated from sorted CD3+CD56+NKG2C+, CD3+CD56+NKG2C- and CD3+CD56-NKG2C+ T cells. Sequencing covered eight donors, seven HCMV-seropositive and one seronegative. It is unclear if expanded NKG2C-expressing clones target HCMV antigens.

Sequenced material: PBMCs. The origin of this receptor is a woman between 18 and 29 years old in good health. The V and J genes are TRBV20-1 and TRBJ2-7; D gene uncertain. The CDR3, as DNA: TGCAGTGCGATAGGGATTGCCGAGCAGTACTTC. The encoded protein is CSAIGIAEQYF.